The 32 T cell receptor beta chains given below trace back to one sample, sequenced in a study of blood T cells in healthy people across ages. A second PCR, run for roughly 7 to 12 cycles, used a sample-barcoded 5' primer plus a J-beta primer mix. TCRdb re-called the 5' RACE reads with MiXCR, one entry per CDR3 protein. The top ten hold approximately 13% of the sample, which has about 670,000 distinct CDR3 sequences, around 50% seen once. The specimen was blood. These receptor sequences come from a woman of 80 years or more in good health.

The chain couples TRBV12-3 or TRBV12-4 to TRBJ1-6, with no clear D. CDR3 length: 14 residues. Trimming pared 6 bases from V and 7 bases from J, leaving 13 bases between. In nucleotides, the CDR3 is TGTGCCAGCAGCTCCTTCGGGGAGAATTCACCCCTCCACTTT. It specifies CASSSFGENSPLHF.

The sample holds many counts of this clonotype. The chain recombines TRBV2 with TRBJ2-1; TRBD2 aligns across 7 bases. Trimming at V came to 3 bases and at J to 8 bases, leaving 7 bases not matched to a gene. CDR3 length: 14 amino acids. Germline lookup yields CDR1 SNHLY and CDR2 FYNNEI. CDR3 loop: CASSEGRTRHEQFF. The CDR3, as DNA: TGTGCCAGCAGTGAGGGGCGGACTAGGCATGAGCAGTTCTTC.

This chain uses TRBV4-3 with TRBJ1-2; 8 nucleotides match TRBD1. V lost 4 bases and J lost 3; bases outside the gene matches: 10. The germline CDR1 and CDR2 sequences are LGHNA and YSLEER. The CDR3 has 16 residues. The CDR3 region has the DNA TGCGCCAGCAGCCGATTAACAGGGGGAAGAGACTATGGCTACACCTTC. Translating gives CASSRLTGGRDYGYTF.

The CDR3 spells CSALPVGGNEQFF. The CDR3 DNA follows: TGCAGTGCTCTCCCGGTGGGGGGCAATGAGCAGTTCTTC. The V call is TRBV20-1, the J call TRBJ2-1, with D maybe TRBD2 (6 bases). With 5 bases removed from V and 6 bases from J, the gap between germline ends came to 14 bases. Germline V gene lookup returns CDR1 DFQATT and CDR2 SNEGSKA (reference sequence). There are 13 residues in the CDR3.

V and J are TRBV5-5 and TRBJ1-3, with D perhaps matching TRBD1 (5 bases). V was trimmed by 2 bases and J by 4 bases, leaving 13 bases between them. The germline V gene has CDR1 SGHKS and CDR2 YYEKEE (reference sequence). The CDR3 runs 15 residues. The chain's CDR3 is CASSFYQGSGNTIYF. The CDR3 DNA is TGTGCCAGCAGCTTTTACCAGGGATCAGGAAACACCATATATTTT.

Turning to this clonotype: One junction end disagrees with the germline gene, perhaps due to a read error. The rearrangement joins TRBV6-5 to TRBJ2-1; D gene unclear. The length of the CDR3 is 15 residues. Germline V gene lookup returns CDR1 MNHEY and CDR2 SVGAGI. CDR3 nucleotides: TGTGCCAGCAGTTTGTATATCGCCCGTAACAATGAGCAGTTCTTT. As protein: CASSLYIARNNEQFF.

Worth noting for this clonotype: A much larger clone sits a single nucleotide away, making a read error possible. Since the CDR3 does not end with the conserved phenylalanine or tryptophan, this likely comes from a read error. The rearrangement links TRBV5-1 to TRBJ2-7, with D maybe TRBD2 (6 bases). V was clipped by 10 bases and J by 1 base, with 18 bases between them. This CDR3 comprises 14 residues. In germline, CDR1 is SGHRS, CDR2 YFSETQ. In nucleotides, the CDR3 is TGCGCCTCCAGCAGCGGTGCGGGATCCTACGAGCAGTACTTG. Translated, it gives CASSSGAGSYEQYL.

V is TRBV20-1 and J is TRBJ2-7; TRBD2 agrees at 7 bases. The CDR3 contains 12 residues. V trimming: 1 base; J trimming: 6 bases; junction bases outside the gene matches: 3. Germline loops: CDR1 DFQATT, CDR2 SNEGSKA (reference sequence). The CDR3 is CSARGREFEQYF. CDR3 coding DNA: TGCAGTGCTAGAGGGCGGGAGTTCGAGCAGTACTTC.

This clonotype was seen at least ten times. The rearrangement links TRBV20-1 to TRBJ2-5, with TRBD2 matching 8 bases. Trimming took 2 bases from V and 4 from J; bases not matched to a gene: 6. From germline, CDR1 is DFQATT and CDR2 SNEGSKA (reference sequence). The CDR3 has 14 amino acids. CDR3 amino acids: CSARISGTGETQYF. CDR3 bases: TGCAGTGCTAGAATTAGCGGGACGGGAGAGACCCAGTACTTC.

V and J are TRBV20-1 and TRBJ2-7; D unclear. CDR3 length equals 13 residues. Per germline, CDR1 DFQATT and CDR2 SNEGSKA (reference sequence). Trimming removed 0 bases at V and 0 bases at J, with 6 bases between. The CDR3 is CSARDPSSYEQYF. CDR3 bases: TGCAGTGCTAGAGATCCCTCCTCCTACGAGCAGTACTTC.

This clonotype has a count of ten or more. The CDR3 nucleotides read TGCGCCAGCAGCCATGCCGACGGGTACCAAGAGACCCAGTACTTC. This encodes CASSHADGYQETQYF. The V gene is TRBV4-1, the J gene TRBJ2-5; no reliable D call. The V end lost 3 bases, the J end lost 0 bases, and 11 bases lay between the germline ends. Germline V gene sequence: CDR1 MGHRA, CDR2 YSYEKL. The CDR3 runs 15 residues.

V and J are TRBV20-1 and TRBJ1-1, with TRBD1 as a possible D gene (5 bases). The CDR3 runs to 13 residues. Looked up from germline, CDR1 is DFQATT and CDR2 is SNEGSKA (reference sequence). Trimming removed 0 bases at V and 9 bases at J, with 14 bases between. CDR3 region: CSARDGRDGKAFF. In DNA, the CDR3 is TGCAGTGCTAGAGACGGCAGGGATGGTAAAGCTTTCTTT.

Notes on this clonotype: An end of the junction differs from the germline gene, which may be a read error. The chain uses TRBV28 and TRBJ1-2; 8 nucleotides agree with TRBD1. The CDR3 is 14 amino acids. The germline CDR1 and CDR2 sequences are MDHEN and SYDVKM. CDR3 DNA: TGTGCCAGCGGTTTATCAACAGGGGGCTATGGCTACACCTTC. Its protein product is CASGLSTGGYGYTF.

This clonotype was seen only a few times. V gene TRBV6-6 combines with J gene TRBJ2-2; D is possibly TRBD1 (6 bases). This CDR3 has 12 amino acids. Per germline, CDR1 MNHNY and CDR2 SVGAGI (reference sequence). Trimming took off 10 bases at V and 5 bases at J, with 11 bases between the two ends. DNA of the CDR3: TGTGCCACCGCAGACAGGACCGGGGAGCTGTTTTTT. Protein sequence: CATADRTGELFF.

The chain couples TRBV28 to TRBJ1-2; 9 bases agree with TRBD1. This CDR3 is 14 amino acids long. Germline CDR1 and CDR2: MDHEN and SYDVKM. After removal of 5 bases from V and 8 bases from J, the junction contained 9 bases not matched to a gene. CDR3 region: CASSPPGQGIGYTF. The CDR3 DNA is TGTGCCAGCAGTCCCCCGGGACAGGGTATCGGCTACACCTTC.

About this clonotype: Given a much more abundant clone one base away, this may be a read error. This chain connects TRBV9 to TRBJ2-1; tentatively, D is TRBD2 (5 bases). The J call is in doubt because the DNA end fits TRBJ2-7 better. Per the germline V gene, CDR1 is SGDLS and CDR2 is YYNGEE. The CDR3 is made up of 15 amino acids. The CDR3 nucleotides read TGTGCCAGCAGCGCTCGGACTGAGTCCTACAATGAGCAGTACTTC. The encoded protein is CASSARTESYNEQYF.

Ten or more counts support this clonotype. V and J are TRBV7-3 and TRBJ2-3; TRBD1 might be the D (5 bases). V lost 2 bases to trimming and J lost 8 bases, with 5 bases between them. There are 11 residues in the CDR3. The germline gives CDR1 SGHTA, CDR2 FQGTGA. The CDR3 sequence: CASSLGATQYF. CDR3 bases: TGTGCCAGCAGCTTAGGGGCTACGCAGTATTTT.

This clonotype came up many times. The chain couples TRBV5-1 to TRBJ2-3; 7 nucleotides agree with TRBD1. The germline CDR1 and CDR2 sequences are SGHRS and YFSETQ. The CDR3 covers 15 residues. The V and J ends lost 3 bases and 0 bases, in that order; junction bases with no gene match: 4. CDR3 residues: CASSSTGRSTDTQYF. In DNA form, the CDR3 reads TGCGCCAGCAGCTCGACAGGGCGGAGCACAGATACGCAGTATTTT.

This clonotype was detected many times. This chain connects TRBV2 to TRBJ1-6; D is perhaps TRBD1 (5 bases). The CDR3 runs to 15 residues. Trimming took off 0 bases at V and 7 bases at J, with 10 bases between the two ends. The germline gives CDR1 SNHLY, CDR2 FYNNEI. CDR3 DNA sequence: TGTGCCAGCAGTGAAGCAGGGACGCCGAATTCACCCCTCCACTTT. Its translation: CASSEAGTPNSPLHF.

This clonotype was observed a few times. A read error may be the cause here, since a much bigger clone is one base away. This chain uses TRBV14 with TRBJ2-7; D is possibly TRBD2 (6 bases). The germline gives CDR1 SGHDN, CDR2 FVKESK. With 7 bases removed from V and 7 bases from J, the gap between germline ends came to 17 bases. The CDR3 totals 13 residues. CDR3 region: CASKRAAYNEQYF. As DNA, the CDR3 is TGTGCCAGCAAGCGGGCGGCCTACAATGAGCAGTACTTC.

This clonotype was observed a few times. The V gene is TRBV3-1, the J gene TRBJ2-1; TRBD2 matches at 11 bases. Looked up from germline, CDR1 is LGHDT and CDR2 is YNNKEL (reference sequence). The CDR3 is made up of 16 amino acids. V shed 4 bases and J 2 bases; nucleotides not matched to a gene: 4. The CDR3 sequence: CASSPRLAGPYNEQFF. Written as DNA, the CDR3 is TGTGCCAGCAGCCCTCGACTAGCGGGACCCTACAATGAGCAGTTCTTC.

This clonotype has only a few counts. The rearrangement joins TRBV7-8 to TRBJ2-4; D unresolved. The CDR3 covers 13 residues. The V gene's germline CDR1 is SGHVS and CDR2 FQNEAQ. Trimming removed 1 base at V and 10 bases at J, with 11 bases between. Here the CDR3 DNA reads TGTGCCAGCAGCTTAGGCCCGACAAGGATTCAGTACTTC. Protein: CASSLGPTRIQYF.

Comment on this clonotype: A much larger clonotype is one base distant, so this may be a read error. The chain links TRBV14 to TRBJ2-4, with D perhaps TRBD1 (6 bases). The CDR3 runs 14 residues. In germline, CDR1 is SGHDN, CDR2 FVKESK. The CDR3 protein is CTSSQGYQQNIQYF. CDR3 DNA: TGTACCAGCAGCCAGGGGTACCAACAAAACATTCAGTACTTC.

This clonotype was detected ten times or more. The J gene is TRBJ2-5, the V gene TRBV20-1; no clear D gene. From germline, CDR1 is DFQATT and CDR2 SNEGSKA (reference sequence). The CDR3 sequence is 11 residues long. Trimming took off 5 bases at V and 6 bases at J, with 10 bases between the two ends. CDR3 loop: CSAPPSQTQYF. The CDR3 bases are TGCAGTGCTCCTCCGAGCCAGACCCAGTACTTC.

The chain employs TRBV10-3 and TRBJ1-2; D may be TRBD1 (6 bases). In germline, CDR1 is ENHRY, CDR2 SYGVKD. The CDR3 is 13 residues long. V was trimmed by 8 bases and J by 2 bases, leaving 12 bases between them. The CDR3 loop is CAIGQIVNYGYTF. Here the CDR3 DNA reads TGTGCCATCGGACAGATAGTCAACTATGGCTACACCTTC.

The CDR3 loop reads CASIESGNTIYF. In DNA, the CDR3 is TGTGCCAGCATAGAGTCTGGAAACACCATATATTTT. The chain employs TRBV2 and TRBJ1-3; D remains ambiguous. V was clipped by 7 bases and J by 1 base, with 5 bases between them. CDR3 length: 12 residues. Germline CDR1 is SNHLY and CDR2 is FYNNEI.

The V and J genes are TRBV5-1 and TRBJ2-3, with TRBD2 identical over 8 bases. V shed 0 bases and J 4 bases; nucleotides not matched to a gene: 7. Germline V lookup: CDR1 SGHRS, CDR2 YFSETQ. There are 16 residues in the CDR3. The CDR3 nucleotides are TGCGCCAGCAGCTTGGACGGGGGGGCCGTTGCAGATACGCAGTATTTT. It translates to CASSLDGGAVADTQYF.

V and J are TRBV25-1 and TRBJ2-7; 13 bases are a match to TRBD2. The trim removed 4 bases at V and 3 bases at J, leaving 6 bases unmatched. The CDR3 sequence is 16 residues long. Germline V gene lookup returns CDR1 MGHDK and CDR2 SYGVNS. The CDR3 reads CASSGGTSGAGYEQYF. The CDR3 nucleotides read TGTGCCAGCAGTGGGGGGACTAGCGGGGCAGGCTACGAGCAGTACTTC.

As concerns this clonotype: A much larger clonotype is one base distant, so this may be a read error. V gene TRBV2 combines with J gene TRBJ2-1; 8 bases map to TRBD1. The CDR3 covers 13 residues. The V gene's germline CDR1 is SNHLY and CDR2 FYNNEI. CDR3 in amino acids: CASRTGTPTEQLF. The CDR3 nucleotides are TGTGCCTCTCGGACAGGGACCCCAACCGAGCAGTTATTC.

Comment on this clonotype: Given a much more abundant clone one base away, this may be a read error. CDR3 protein: CSAVRQGQETQYF. The CDR3, as DNA: TGCAGTGCTGTCCGACAGGGGCAAGAGACCCAGTACTTC. The V gene is TRBV20-1, the J gene TRBJ2-5, with TRBD1 identical over 8 bases. Looked up from germline, CDR1 is DFQATT and CDR2 is SNEGSKA (reference sequence). J lost 2 bases, V lost 5 bases, and 4 bases had no gene match. The CDR3 spans 13 residues.

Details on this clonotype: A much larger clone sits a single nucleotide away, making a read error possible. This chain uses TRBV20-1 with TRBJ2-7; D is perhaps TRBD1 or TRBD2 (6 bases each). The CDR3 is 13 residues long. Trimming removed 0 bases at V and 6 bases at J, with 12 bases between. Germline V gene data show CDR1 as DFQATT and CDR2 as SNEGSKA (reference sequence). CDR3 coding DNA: TGCAGTGCTAGAGATTACGGGGGCTCCGAGCAGTACTTC. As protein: CSARDYGGSEQYF.

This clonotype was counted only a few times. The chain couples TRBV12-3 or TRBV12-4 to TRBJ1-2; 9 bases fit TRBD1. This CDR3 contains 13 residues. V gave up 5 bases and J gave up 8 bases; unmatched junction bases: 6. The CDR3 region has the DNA TGTGCCAGCAGTCCACAGGGGGCGGGAGGCTACACCTTC. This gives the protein CASSPQGAGGYTF.